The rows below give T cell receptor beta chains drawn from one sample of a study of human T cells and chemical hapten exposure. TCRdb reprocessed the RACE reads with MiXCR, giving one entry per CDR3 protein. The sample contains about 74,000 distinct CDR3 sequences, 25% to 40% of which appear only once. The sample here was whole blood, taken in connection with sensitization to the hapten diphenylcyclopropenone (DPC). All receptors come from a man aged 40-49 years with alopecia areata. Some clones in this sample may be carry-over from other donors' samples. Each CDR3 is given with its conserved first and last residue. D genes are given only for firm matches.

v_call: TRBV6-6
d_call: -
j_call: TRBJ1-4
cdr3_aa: CASSPRQFNEKLFF

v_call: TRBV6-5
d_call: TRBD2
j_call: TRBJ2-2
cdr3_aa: CASSYLAETGELFF

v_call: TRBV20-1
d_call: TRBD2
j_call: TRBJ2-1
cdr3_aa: CSAALAGGPYNEQFF

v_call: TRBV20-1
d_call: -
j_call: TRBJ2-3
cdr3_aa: CSASGAPYTDTQYF

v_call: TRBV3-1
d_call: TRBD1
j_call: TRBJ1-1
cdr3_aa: CASSQARTGTREAFF

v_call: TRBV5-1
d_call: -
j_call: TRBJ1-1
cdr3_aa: CASRGRTRNTEAFF

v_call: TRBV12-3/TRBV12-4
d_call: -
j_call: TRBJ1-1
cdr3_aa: CASSPWGQSEAFF

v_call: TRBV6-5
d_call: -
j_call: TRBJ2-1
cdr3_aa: CASRVPGAGSYNEQFF

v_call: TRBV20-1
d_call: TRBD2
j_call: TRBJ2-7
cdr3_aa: CSARDLSSGGYEQYF

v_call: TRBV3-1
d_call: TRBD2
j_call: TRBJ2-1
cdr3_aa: CASRELAGDGNEQFF

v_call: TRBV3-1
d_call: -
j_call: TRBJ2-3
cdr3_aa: CASSQGGSDTQYF

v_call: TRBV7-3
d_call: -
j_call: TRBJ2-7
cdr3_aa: CASSPHLSSEQYF

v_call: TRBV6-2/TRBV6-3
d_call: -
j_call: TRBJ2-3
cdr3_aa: CASGSTDTQYF

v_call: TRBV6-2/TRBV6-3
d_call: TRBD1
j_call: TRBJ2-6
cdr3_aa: CASSYAQGLGANVLTF

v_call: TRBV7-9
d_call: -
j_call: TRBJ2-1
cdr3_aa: CASSSWWNEQFF

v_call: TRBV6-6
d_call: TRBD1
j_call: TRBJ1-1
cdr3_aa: CASRTILGQENTEAFF

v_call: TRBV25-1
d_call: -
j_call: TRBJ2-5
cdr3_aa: CASSEAGAQETQYF

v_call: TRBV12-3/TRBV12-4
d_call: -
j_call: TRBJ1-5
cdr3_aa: CASSLTGANQPQHF

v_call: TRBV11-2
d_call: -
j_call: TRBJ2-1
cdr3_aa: CASSPDLAMGEQFF

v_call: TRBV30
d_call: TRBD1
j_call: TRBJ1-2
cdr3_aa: CAWGILQGAGGYTF

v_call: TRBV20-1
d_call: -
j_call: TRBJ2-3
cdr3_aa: CSAGFRDVTDTQYF

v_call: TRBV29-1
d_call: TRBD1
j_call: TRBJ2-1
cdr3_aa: CSVDRGAANEQFF

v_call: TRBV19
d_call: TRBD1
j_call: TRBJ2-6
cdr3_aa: CASLDRDSGANVLTF

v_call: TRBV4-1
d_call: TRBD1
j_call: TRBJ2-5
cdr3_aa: CASSQPGTAQETQYF

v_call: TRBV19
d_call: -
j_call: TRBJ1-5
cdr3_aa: CATTGQKGRPQHF

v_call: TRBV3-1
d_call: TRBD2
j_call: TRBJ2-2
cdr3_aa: CASSQDGTRFVGELFF

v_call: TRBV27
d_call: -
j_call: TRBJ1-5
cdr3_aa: CASSSQMGGVGDQPQHF

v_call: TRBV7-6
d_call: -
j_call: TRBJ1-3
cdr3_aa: CASSLGAVDSGNTIYF

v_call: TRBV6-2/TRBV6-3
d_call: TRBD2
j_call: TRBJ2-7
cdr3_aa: CASSYSPSGSGMNTYEQYF

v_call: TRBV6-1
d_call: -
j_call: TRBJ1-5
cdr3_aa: CASSEQSGNQPQHF

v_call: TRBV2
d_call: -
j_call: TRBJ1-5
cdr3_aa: CASSDDTVNQPQHF

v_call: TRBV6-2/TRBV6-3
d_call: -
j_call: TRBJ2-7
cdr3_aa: CASSYGTAGSEQYF

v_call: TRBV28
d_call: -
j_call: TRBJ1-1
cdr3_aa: CASNMNQGYTTNTEAFF

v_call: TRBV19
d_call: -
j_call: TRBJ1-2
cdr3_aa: CASSPGTDRTGYTF

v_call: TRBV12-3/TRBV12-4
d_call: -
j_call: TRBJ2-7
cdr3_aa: CASRRDYEQYF

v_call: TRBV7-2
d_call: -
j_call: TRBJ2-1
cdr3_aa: CASSFSRTVYNEQFF

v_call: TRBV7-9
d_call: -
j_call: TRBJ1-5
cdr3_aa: CASSSRGFNQPQHF

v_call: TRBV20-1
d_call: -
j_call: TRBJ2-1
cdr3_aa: CSTNSRDSSYNEQFF

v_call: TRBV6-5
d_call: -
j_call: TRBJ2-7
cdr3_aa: CASGGVSSYEQYF

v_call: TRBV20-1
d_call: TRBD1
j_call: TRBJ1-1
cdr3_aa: CSARRGQGASGTETFF

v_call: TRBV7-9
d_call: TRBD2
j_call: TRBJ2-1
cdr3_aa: CASSLESGAAGEQFF

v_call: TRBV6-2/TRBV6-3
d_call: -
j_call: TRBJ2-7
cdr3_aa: CASSYILFPLGPSGGEQYF

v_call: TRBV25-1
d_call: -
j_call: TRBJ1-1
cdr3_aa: CASSRLNTEAFF

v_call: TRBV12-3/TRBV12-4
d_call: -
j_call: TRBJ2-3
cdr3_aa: CASSLMTPSTDTQYF

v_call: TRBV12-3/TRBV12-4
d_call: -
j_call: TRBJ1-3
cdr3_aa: CASSSTESGNTIYF